Listed here are 31 T cell receptor beta chains from one sample, sequenced in a study of vaccination and CD4 T cells after COVID-19. These receptors' targets are unknown. Sample treatment: approximately 9-day PBMC culture with coronavirus spike peptide pools or control peptides (ViraFEST assay). The assay that was used to sequence DNA from cultured CD4+ T cells was the Oncomine TCR Beta short-read assay. TCRdb re-analysed the PCR reads in MiXCR, keeping a single row per CDR3 protein. The sample contains 12,000 or so distinct CDR3 sequences, 50% of which appear only once. Input material: CD4+ T cells from blood, cultured in vitro. The receptors were gathered from a human donor who had recovered from COVID-19.

The chain has TRBV18 and TRBJ2-3; TRBD2 agrees at 16 bases. This CDR3 has 17 amino acids. Looked up from germline, CDR1 is KGHSH and CDR2 is LQKENI. The trim removed 3 bases at V and 6 bases at J, leaving 6 bases unmatched. The CDR3 sequence is CASSPPGLAGGQDTQYF. The CDR3 DNA reads TGTGCCAGCTCACCTCCGGGACTAGCGGGGGGGCAGGATACGCAGTATTTT.

This clonotype came up a few times. The chain has TRBV10-2 and TRBJ1-5; a weak D match, TRBD1 (5 bases). Trimming removed 1 base at V and 13 bases at J, with 14 bases between. Germline V lookup: CDR1 WSHSY, CDR2 SAAADI. CDR3 length: 13 amino acids. For the CDR3, the DNA is TGCGCCAGCAGTGAGTGGGGCCCGCGTCGGCAGCATTTT. It is translated as CASSEWGPRRQHF.

Turning to this clonotype: Its ends do not fully match the called genes, so a read error is possible. V is TRBV5-3 and J is TRBJ2-3; TRBD2 agrees at 7 bases. TRBV5-3 is filed as an ORF, its function uncertain. The CDR3 loop spans 15 amino acids. CDR3 sequence (DNA): TGTGCCAGCAGCTTTTGGGAGGGTTCCACAGATACGCAGTATTTT. Translating it yields CASSFWEGSTDTQYF.

This clonotype has a handful of counts. The chain carries TRBV20-1 and TRBJ1-6; D is uncertain. The CDR3 is made up of 15 amino acids. The V gene's germline CDR1 is DFQATT and CDR2 SNEGSKA (reference sequence). V lost 0 bases and J 10 bases, leaving 16 bases between the germline ends. CDR3 nucleotides: TGCAGTGCTAGAGATATAAGAGCCCCGGGCTCACCCCTCCACTTT. This gives the protein CSARDIRAPGSPLHF.

Only a few counts were recorded for this clonotype. This rearrangement joins TRBV2 to TRBJ2-1, with TRBD2 matching over 10 bases. Germline V lookup: CDR1 SNHLY, CDR2 FYNNEI. This CDR3 has 15 amino acids. Losses at the gene ends were 2 bases for V and 4 bases for J; bases not matched to a gene: 2. The CDR3 reads CASSETSGVYNEQFF. The CDR3 nucleotides are TGTGCCAGCAGTGAAACTAGCGGGGTGTACAATGAGCAGTTCTTC.

This chain uses TRBV25-1 with TRBJ2-5; 9 bases line up with TRBD1. Germline V gives CDR1 MGHDK, CDR2 SYGVNS. This CDR3 has 14 amino acids. The trim removed 6 bases at V and 5 bases at J, leaving 7 bases unmatched. The CDR3 sequence is CASSVQGARETQYF. The CDR3 DNA reads as TGTGCCAGCAGCGTACAGGGGGCGCGGGAGACCCAGTACTTC.

This clonotype showed up just a few times. This sequence joins TRBV20-1 and TRBJ1-4, with D unresolved. Germline CDR1 DFQATT, CDR2 SNEGSKA (reference sequence). The CDR3 length is 12 residues. Trimming stripped 8 bases from V and 2 bases from J, with 9 bases between. CDR3 residues: CSYGITNEKLFF. In DNA, the CDR3 is TGCAGTTACGGGATTACTAATGAAAAACTGTTTTTT.

As to this clonotype: The junction does not match germline at one end; this may be a read error. This chain links TRBV5-3 with TRBJ1-6, with D possibly matching TRBD1 (5 bases). TRBV5-3 is labeled an ORF, and its function is uncertain. The CDR3 runs 13 residues. The CDR3 sequence: CASSLGRGSPLHF. CDR3 coding DNA: TGTGCCAGCAGCTTGGGGCGAGGTTCACCCCTCCACTTT.

The genes are TRBV25-1 and TRBJ2-3; possibly TRBD1 or TRBD2 for D (5 bases each). The V gene lost 3 bases and the J gene lost 8 bases, with 21 bases spanning the gap. The CDR3 is made up of 16 amino acids. The V gene's germline CDR1 is MGHDK and CDR2 SYGVNS. As DNA, the CDR3 is TGTGCCAGCAGTGATCGGGACGGTGGCGTGAGGGGTACGCAGTATTTT. This gives the protein CASSDRDGGVRGTQYF. The entire variable domain, with the rest obtained from reference TRBV25-1 and TRBJ2-3, is as follows: EADIYQTPRYLVIGTGKKITLECSQTMGHDKMYWYQQDPGMELHLIHYSYGVNSTEKGDLSSESTVSRIRTEHFPLTLESARPSHTSQYLCASSDRDGGVRGTQYFGPGTRLTVL.

The chain carries TRBV12-3 or TRBV12-4 and TRBJ1-5, with 7 bases fitting TRBD1. V lost 9 bases, J lost 7 bases, and 12 bases stayed unmatched. This CDR3 has 14 residues. CDR3 DNA sequence: TGTGCCAGTAGACAGGGAAGAACGGGACAGCCCCAGCATTTT. Translation: CASRQGRTGQPQHF.

This chain joins TRBV12-5 and TRBJ2-1, with D perhaps matching TRBD1 (6 bases). Per the germline V gene, CDR1 is LGHNT and CDR2 is FRNRAP. There are 13 residues in the CDR3. This CDR3 is CAGGIGSYNEQFF. The CDR3 DNA follows: TGTGCAGGGGGAATCGGCTCCTACAATGAGCAGTTCTTC.

V and J are TRBV20-1 and TRBJ2-2, with D hard to call. Trimming cost V 0 bases and J 4 bases, with 12 bases left between them. Germline V gene data show CDR1 as DFQATT and CDR2 as SNEGSKA (reference sequence). The CDR3 covers 15 residues. The DNA of the CDR3 is TGCAGTGCTAGAGAAGGAGTAGGAACCACCGGGGAGCTGTTTTTT. Translation gives CSAREGVGTTGELFF.

The V and J genes are TRBV2 and TRBJ2-6, with no clear D. Per the germline V gene, CDR1 is SNHLY and CDR2 is FYNNEI. V lost 6 bases, J lost 0 bases, and 9 bases lay in between. There are 15 residues in the CDR3. The CDR3 DNA is TGTGCCAGCAGGCCTACCGGCTCTGGGGCCAACGTCCTGACTTTC. Amino acids: CASRPTGSGANVLTF.

CDR3 protein: CASSLSRTNSPLHF. The CDR3 DNA is TGTGCCAGCAGCCTTTCTCGGACCAATTCACCCCTCCACTTT. This rearrangement joins TRBV5-4 to TRBJ1-6; D remains ambiguous. This CDR3 spans 14 amino acids. CDR1 and CDR2 from the germline V gene are SGHNT and YYREEE (reference sequence). V lost 4 bases to trimming and J lost 7 bases, with 12 bases between them. The full variable domain, with the rest looked up from reference TRBV5-4 and TRBJ1-6, is ETGVTQSPTHLIKTRGQQVTLRCSSQSGHNTVSWYQQALGQGPQFIFQYYREEENGRGNFPPRFSGLQFPNYSSELNVNALELDDSALYLCASSLSRTNSPLHFGNGTRLTVT.

A few counts support this clonotype. The chain links TRBV19 to TRBJ1-1; no definite D call. This CDR3 contains 16 residues. Germline values: CDR1 LNHDA, CDR2 SQIVND (reference sequence). V lost 3 bases to trimming and J lost 1 base, with 15 bases between them. The DNA of the CDR3 is TGTGCCAGTAGTATGGCGGGAGGCAGATCGAACACTGAAGCTTTCTTT. This codes for CASSMAGGRSNTEAFF.

This clonotype was counted between two and nine times. CDR3 amino acids: CASREAPYEQYF. The CDR3 bases are TGTGCCAGCAGGGAGGCCCCCTACGAGCAGTACTTC. This chain uses TRBV2 with TRBJ2-7; D perhaps matches TRBD2 (5 bases). The length of the CDR3 is 12 residues. Trimming pared 6 bases from V and 2 bases from J, leaving 8 bases between. Looked up from germline, CDR1 is SNHLY and CDR2 is FYNNEI.

The V and J genes are TRBV7-2 and TRBJ2-2; 15 positions match TRBD2. V trimming: 6 bases; J trimming: 4 bases; junction bases outside the gene matches: 0. The length of the CDR3 is 15 residues. The germline gives CDR1 SGHTA, CDR2 FQGNSA. The CDR3 nucleotides are TGTGCCAGCAGGGGACTAGCGGGGGGCACCGGGGAGCTGTTTTTT. It is translated as CASRGLAGGTGELFF.

This rearrangement joins TRBV11-2 to TRBJ1-2; 7 bases line up with TRBD1. CDR1 is SGHAT and CDR2 is FQNNGV in the germline V gene. V lost 4 bases, J lost 1 base, and 0 bases stayed unmatched. CDR3 length: 13 residues. The CDR3 protein is CASSSGGNYGYTF. CDR3 bases: TGTGCCAGCAGCTCAGGGGGTAACTATGGCTACACCTTC.

This clonotype was counted a few times. The chain is built from TRBV11-3 and TRBJ1-3; the D is unclear. Trimming took 8 bases from V and 0 from J, leaving 17 bases between them. The germline V gene encodes CDR1 SGHNT and CDR2 YENEEA. CDR3 length: 16 residues. This CDR3 is CASSMGGPVSGNTIYF. For the CDR3, the DNA is TGTGCCAGCTCGATGGGAGGACCCGTCTCTGGAAACACCATATATTTT.

This chain links TRBV7-2 with TRBJ1-1, with D unresolved. The CDR3 is made up of 12 amino acids. Germline V lookup: CDR1 SGHTA, CDR2 FQGNSA. V lost 6 bases, J lost 8 bases, and 13 bases lay in between. CDR3 DNA sequence: TGTGCCAGCAGTATCCCCAGAGGCGAAGCTTTCTTT. This gives the protein CASSIPRGEAFF.

The chain is built from TRBV6-2 or TRBV6-3 and TRBJ1-2; TRBD1 matches 8 bases. The CDR3 runs to 17 residues. V dropped 6 bases and J dropped 5; count of bases not matched to a gene: 17. Looked up from germline, CDR1 is MNHEY and CDR2 is SVGEGT. The DNA of the CDR3 is TGTGCCAGCAGCAGGACAGGGCGAGGAGCTGAGGTTTATGGCTACACCTTC. Its translation is CASSRTGRGAEVYGYTF.

The chain couples TRBV10-3 to TRBJ1-1, with D unresolved. Trimming removed 4 bases at V and 0 bases at J, with 9 bases between. Germline V gene sequence: CDR1 ENHRY, CDR2 SYGVKD. This CDR3 has 14 residues. The CDR3: CAISGPQMNTEAFF. The CDR3 bases are TGTGCCATCAGTGGGCCCCAAATGAACACTGAAGCTTTCTTT.

This clonotype has a handful of counts. The chain uses TRBV6-1 and TRBJ1-3, with D possibly TRBD1 on 5 matching bases. The germline V gene encodes CDR1 MNHNS and CDR2 SASEGT. Trimming cost V 7 bases and J 3 bases, with 10 bases left between them. The CDR3 consists of 13 residues. CDR3 in DNA: TGTGCCAGCACCCGGGGCGGTGGAAACACCATATATTTT. It is translated as CASTRGGGNTIYF.

This chain connects TRBV25-1 to TRBJ2-5; either TRBD1 or TRBD2 may supply D (5 bases each). The germline V gene has CDR1 MGHDK and CDR2 SYGVNS. CDR3 length: 14 residues. V was shortened by 8 bases and J by 5 bases, with 18 bases between the two germline ends. CDR3 amino acids: CASGFRGAGETQYF. In nucleotides, the CDR3 is TGTGCCAGCGGCTTCCGAGGGGCAGGGGAGACCCAGTACTTC.

This clonotype was counted between two and nine times. The J gene is TRBJ1-5, the V gene TRBV2; 7 bases agree with TRBD1. With 4 bases clipped from V and 6 bases from J, the junction kept 6 bases outside the gene matches. The V gene's germline CDR1 is SNHLY and CDR2 FYNNEI. The CDR3 length is 14 residues. This chain's CDR3 is CASSGQGRIQPQHF. The CDR3 DNA follows: TGTGCCAGCAGTGGACAGGGTAGAATTCAGCCCCAGCATTTT.

There are a few counts of this clonotype. The V and J genes are TRBV5-1 and TRBJ2-1; weak D call: TRBD1 (6 bases). V dropped 4 bases and J dropped 6 bases, with 17 bases sitting between them. Germline V gives CDR1 SGHRS, CDR2 YFSETQ. This CDR3 region has 15 residues. Written as DNA, the CDR3 is TGCGCCAGCAGCCCCCGGGACACCGGACGCAATGAGCAGTTCTTC. Residues: CASSPRDTGRNEQFF.

CDR3 in amino acids: CASERETQYF. The CDR3 coding sequence is TGTGCCAGCGAGAGGGAGACCCAGTACTTC. This chain links TRBV7-9 with TRBJ2-5, with unresolved D. CDR1 and CDR2 from the germline V gene are SEHNR and FQNEAQ (reference sequence). The CDR3 has 10 amino acids. Trimming stripped 8 bases from V and 5 bases from J, with 6 bases between. The full variable domain, with the rest looked up from reference TRBV7-9 and TRBJ2-5, is DTGVSQNPRHKITKRGQNVTFRCDPISEHNRLYWYRQTLGQGPEFLTYFQNEAQLEKSRLLSDRFSAERPKGSFSTLEIQRTEQGDSAMYLCASERETQYFGPGTRLLVL.

This clonotype was counted a few times. The chain links TRBV12-3 or TRBV12-4 to TRBJ1-1; D remains unclear. CDR3 length: 13 amino acids. V dropped 2 bases and J dropped 8 bases, with 12 bases sitting between them. CDR3 region: CASSLSGSKEAFF. Written as DNA, the CDR3 is TGTGCCAGCAGTTTAAGTGGGAGCAAGGAAGCTTTCTTT.

This clonotype was counted a few times. J is TRBJ2-7 and V is TRBV27, with TRBD1 as a possible D gene (6 bases). The germline gives CDR1 MNHEY, CDR2 SMNVEV (reference sequence). The CDR3 runs to 15 residues. Deletions cut 5 bases from V and 5 bases from J, with 19 bases between. The CDR3, as DNA: TGTGCCAGCAGTCCGCGACAGGCCCTGAGCGACGAGCAGTACTTC. This codes for CASSPRQALSDEQYF.

The genes are TRBV20-1 and TRBJ2-1, with 10 bases lining up with TRBD2. The germline V gene has CDR1 DFQATT and CDR2 SNEGSKA (reference sequence). V lost 0 bases and J lost 2; bases outside the gene matches: 7. The CDR3 extends over 17 amino acids. CDR3 in amino acids: CSARDRVTSGAYNEQFF. DNA of the CDR3: TGCAGTGCTAGAGATCGGGTAACTAGCGGGGCCTACAATGAGCAGTTCTTC.

CDR3 sequence reads: CASSTYRGQGSGNTIYF. DNA of the CDR3: TGTGCCAGCAGCACCTACAGGGGCCAGGGATCTGGAAACACCATATATTTT. V and J are TRBV5-6 and TRBJ1-3; 7 bases are shared with TRBD1. Per germline, CDR1 SGHDT and CDR2 YYEEEE. Unmatched junction bases numbered 11, after V lost 4 bases and J lost 1 base. CDR3 length equals 17 residues.